This passage covers 21 T cell receptor beta chains from one sample sequenced in a study of post-analysis software for immune sequencing data. Study-level results: Patients had higher frequencies than controls of about five TRBV segments, including TRBV5-6, TRBV5-1 and TRBV20-1.

Each TCR beta cDNA library carried unique molecular identifiers. In TCRdb, the PCR reads were re-called with MiXCR into one record per CDR3 protein. The sample yields roughly 570,000 distinct CDR3 sequences, 34% seen once. No antigen is known for these receptors. The specimen sequenced was blood. Receptor source: a girl younger than 18 with multiple sclerosis.

This clonotype was detected a few times. For the CDR3, the DNA is TGTGCCACCCAGAAGGGGGGGCGCGGGACTGAAGCTTTCTTT. It yields the protein CATQKGGRGTEAFF. The chain carries TRBV24-1 and TRBJ1-1; weak D call: TRBD1 (6 bases). The CDR3 is 14 amino acids. Germline V gives CDR1 KGHDR, CDR2 SFDVKD. With 9 bases removed from V and 5 bases from J, the gap between germline ends came to 18 bases.

This clonotype has only a few counts. The chain links TRBV4-1 to TRBJ1-2; 7 bases align to TRBD1. The length of the CDR3 is 15 residues. Germline trimming cut 4 bases from V and 6 bases from J; bases unmatched to any gene: 11. Germline CDR1 MGHRA, CDR2 YSYEKL. The CDR3, as DNA: TGCGCCAGCAGCCCCCCAGGGGGGGGCGCGAATGGCTACACCTTC. Translated: CASSPPGGGANGYTF.

This chain connects TRBV6-5 to TRBJ1-1, with 7 bases aligning to TRBD1. CDR1 and CDR2 from the germline V gene are MNHEY and SVGAGI. The CDR3 is made up of 15 amino acids. The ends lost 6 bases at V and 5 bases at J; junction bases unmatched: 12. CDR3 DNA: TGTGCCAGCAGAACATTCAGACAGGGTGGGACTGAAGCTTTCTTT. This encodes CASRTFRQGGTEAFF.

This chain connects TRBV7-9 to TRBJ1-1, with a possible D match to TRBD1 (5 bases). Germline V lookup: CDR1 SEHNR, CDR2 FQNEAQ (reference sequence). V was shortened by 6 bases and J by 1 base, with 18 bases between the two germline ends. The CDR3 sequence is 16 residues long. The CDR3 loop reads CASRSRDSHPNTEAFF. For the CDR3, the DNA is TGTGCCAGCAGATCCCGGGACTCCCATCCGAACACTGAAGCTTTCTTT.

The chain has TRBV23-1 and TRBJ2-5; TRBD2 matches at 11 bases. TRBV23-1 is noted as an ORF with a role that remains uncertain. This CDR3 region has 14 residues. With 10 bases clipped from V and 5 bases from J, the junction kept 9 bases outside the gene matches. CDR3 sequence (DNA): TGCGCCATGGCTAGCGGGGGGCCTAGGGAGACCCAGTACTTC. Amino acid sequence: CAMASGGPRETQYF.

In this sample, this clonotype turned up a few times. The CDR3 DNA reads TGCAGCGGTGGGACTGCCTTCAATGAGCAGTTCTTC. Translating gives CSGGTAFNEQFF. The V and J genes are TRBV29-1 and TRBJ2-1, with D maybe TRBD2 (6 bases). The CDR3 consists of 12 residues. Trimming pared 7 bases from V and 6 bases from J, leaving 13 bases between. The germline gives CDR1 SQVTM, CDR2 ANQGSEA.

In this sample, this clonotype turned up a few times. V gene TRBV11-2 combines with J gene TRBJ2-5; 7 positions match TRBD2. The CDR3 is 14 amino acids. Looked up from germline, CDR1 is SGHAT and CDR2 is FQNNGV. V dropped 6 bases and J dropped 5; count of bases not matched to a gene: 9. In nucleotides, the CDR3 is TGTGCCAGCAGGGTCGAGCGGGGTGGTGAGACCCAGTACTTC. It yields the protein CASRVERGGETQYF.

The sample holds a few counts of this clonotype. The chain employs TRBV11-2 and TRBJ1-2; TRBD1 agrees at 8 bases. Germline V CDR1 and CDR2: SGHAT, FQNNGV. This CDR3 contains 12 residues. J was trimmed by 8 bases and V by 5 bases; bases with no gene match: 4. The CDR3 DNA follows: TGTGCCAGCAGCCTCAACAGGGGGGGCTACACCTTC. Translated: CASSLNRGGYTF.

Of note for this clonotype: This may come from a read error, since a much larger clone is one base off. The rearrangement links TRBV7-8 to TRBJ1-2; no clear D gene. This CDR3 is built from 13 residues. Germline lookup yields CDR1 SGHVS and CDR2 FQNEAQ. The CDR3 coding sequence is TGTGTCAGCAGCTTAGCGTCGAGTTATGGCTACACCTTC. Protein sequence: CVSSLASSYGYTF.

With regard to this clonotype: A much larger clone sits a single nucleotide away, making a read error possible. The CDR3 loop is CSVNRDRHYNEQFF. The CDR3 region has the DNA TGCAGCGTTAACCGGGACAGGCACTACAATGAGCAGTTCTTC. The chain joins TRBV29-1 to TRBJ2-1; 8 nucleotides align to TRBD1. With 5 bases clipped from V and 3 bases from J, the junction kept 6 bases outside the gene matches. The CDR3 loop spans 14 amino acids. Germline CDR1 is SQVTM and CDR2 is ANQGSEA.

The chain employs TRBV29-1 and TRBJ2-5, with a possible D match to TRBD1 (6 bases). The J call may be incorrect, as the DNA end agrees better with TRBJ2-7. CDR1 is SQVTM and CDR2 is ANQGSEA in the germline V gene. The length of the CDR3 is 13 residues. CDR3 bases: TGCAGCGTCCCCCACAGAGAGGGGGACGAGCAGTACTTC. It specifies CSVPHREGDEQYF.

This clonotype was detected only a few times. The CDR3 region is CSVWRGGRGSYEQYF. CDR3 nucleotides: TGCAGCGTGTGGAGGGGGGGTAGAGGCTCCTACGAGCAGTACTTC. This chain uses TRBV29-1 with TRBJ2-7; a possible D gene is TRBD2 (7 bases). V lost 6 bases, J lost 0 bases, and 18 bases lay in between. Germline V CDR1 and CDR2: SQVTM, ANQGSEA. The CDR3 loop spans 15 amino acids.

This clonotype was detected many times. V usage is TRBV10-3 and J usage is TRBJ2-7; no reliable D call. V was shortened by 3 bases and J by 0 bases, with 9 bases between the two germline ends. The germline V gene encodes CDR1 ENHRY and CDR2 SYGVKD. CDR3 size: 14 residues. CDR3 sequence: CAISEAHSSYEQYF. CDR3 DNA sequence: TGTGCCATCAGTGAAGCACATTCCTCCTACGAGCAGTACTTC.

The chain uses TRBV10-1 and TRBJ2-7, with TRBD1 as a possible D gene (5 bases). The V gene lost 0 bases and the J gene lost 3 bases, with 6 bases spanning the gap. Germline CDR1 is WNHNN and CDR2 is SYGVQD (reference sequence). This CDR3 has 13 residues. The CDR3 DNA follows: TGCGCCAGCAGTGAGTCCACAGGCTACGAGCAGTACTTC. This sequence encodes CASSESTGYEQYF.

This clonotype was picked up a small number of times. J is TRBJ2-1 and V is TRBV9; no definite D call. The V gene lost 7 bases and the J gene lost 4 bases, with 9 bases spanning the gap. The CDR3 is 12 residues long. Germline V gives CDR1 SGDLS, CDR2 YYNGEE. CDR3 amino acids: CASGVIYNEQFF. Written as DNA, the CDR3 is TGTGCCAGCGGTGTGATATACAATGAGCAGTTCTTC.

CDR3 residues: CSARDPGVQETQYF. The CDR3 nucleotides read TGCAGTGCTAGAGATCCGGGGGTCCAAGAGACCCAGTACTTC. V and J are TRBV20-1 and TRBJ2-5, with D possibly TRBD2 on 6 matching bases. Trimming shortened V by 0 bases and J by 1 base, and 9 bases separated the two germline ends. Germline V gives CDR1 DFQATT, CDR2 SNEGSKA (reference sequence). CDR3 length equals 14 residues.

As concerns this clonotype: A much larger clone lies one base from this, so it may be a read error. The genes are TRBV6-5 and TRBJ2-5, with D possibly being TRBD2 (5 bases). CDR3 length: 11 amino acids. Germline CDR1 and CDR2: MNHEY and SVGAGI. CDR3 sequence: CVSSPGKTQYF. In nucleotides, the CDR3 is TGTGTCAGCAGCCCCGGGAAGACCCAGTACTTC.

With respect to this clonotype: A read error may produce the germline difference seen at one junction end. The chain couples TRBV20-1 to TRBJ2-3, with no clear D. Germline CDR1 reads DFQATT; CDR2 reads SNEGSKA (reference sequence). The CDR3 runs 12 residues. The CDR3 region is CGASRVADTQYF. DNA of the CDR3: TGCGGTGCCAGTAGGGTTGCAGATACGCAGTATTTT.

V is TRBV5-6 and J is TRBJ2-5; TRBD1 aligns across 10 bases. Judging by the DNA end, TRBJ2-7 fits better; the J call may be wrong. This CDR3 comprises 15 residues. CDR1 is SGHDT, CDR2 YYEEEE, per germline. The CDR3 DNA reads TGTGCCAGCAGTCGCCCCGGGACAGGGGCCTACGAGCAGTACTTC. Protein: CASSRPGTGAYEQYF.

On this clonotype: With a much larger clone just one base away, this may be a read error. J is TRBJ2-7 and V is TRBV29-1, with 7 nucleotides matching TRBD1. V shed 1 base and J 3 bases; nucleotides not matched to a gene: 3. CDR1 and CDR2 (germline): SQVTM, ANQGSEA. CDR3 length equals 13 residues. Written as DNA, the CDR3 is TGCAGCGTTGAAGGGACAGGAGTCTACGAGCAGTACGTC. It is translated as CSVEGTGVYEQYV.

J is TRBJ2-3 and V is TRBV5-1; D is unclear. CDR3 length: 18 residues. Trimming stripped 0 bases from V and 5 bases from J, with 22 bases between. Germline lookup yields CDR1 SGHRS and CDR2 YFSETQ. In DNA form, the CDR3 reads TGCGCCAGCAGCTTGGGACTGCTGGACGGTCCGCACAGAGATACGCAGTATTTT. It specifies CASSLGLLDGPHRDTQYF.